This is a list of T cell receptor beta chains from one sample in a study of CD8 T cells in Susac syndrome. TCRdb used MiXCR to reprocess the immunoSEQ multiplex PCR reads, holding one entry per CDR3 protein. The data contain 180,000 or so distinct CDR3 sequences, around 94% of them singletons. Source material: CD4+ T cells from PBMCs. The origin of the receptors is a human donor in good health. CDR3s leave out the opening cysteine and the closing phenylalanine or tryptophan. A D gene is named only where the DNA matches it firmly.

cdr3_aa,d_call,v_call,j_call
AISDGTGGYEQY,TRBD1,TRBV10-3,TRBJ2-7
SARGPGYGYT,NA,TRBV20-1,TRBJ1-2
ASSMDTASNSPLH,NA,TRBV19,TRBJ1-6
ASSSAGDTQY,NA,TRBV6-6,TRBJ2-3
ASSPSNTEAF,NA,TRBV4-2,TRBJ1-1
ASAGTATLRGNEKLF,NA,TRBV19,TRBJ1-4
ASSQVAAGT,NA,TRBV3-1,TRBJ1-2
ASSLTSRYNEQF,NA,TRBV14,TRBJ2-1
ASTRTSGAGEQF,TRBD2,TRBV2,TRBJ2-1
SVTGLRNTGELF,TRBD1,TRBV29-1,TRBJ2-2
SVARSGGADGTDTQY,TRBD2,TRBV29-1,TRBJ2-3
ASSQEAGLDGYT,NA,TRBV3-1,TRBJ1-2
SVSREIPYEQY,NA,TRBV29-1,TRBJ2-7
ASSYPGQAFEAF,TRBD1,TRBV6-2/TRBV6-3,TRBJ1-1
SAPAGTATYNEQF,TRBD1,TRBV20-1,TRBJ2-1
ASTEQETQY,NA,TRBV2,TRBJ2-5
ASSVRSDSEAF,NA,TRBV9,TRBJ1-1
ASTLGRNTSPLH,NA,TRBV7-2,TRBJ1-6
ASSLAGQPIYEQY,NA,TRBV7-8,TRBJ2-7
ASSQVTYYGYT,NA,TRBV14,TRBJ1-2
ASSPRSGQGRPYEQY,TRBD1,TRBV18,TRBJ2-7
ASSLAGGVYEQY,NA,TRBV7-2,TRBJ2-7
ATSRDPQLNSPLH,NA,TRBV15,TRBJ1-6
ATSRDRRHNSPLH,NA,TRBV15,TRBJ1-6
ASRERGEQY,NA,TRBV4-2,TRBJ2-7
ASSSELGGEAF,NA,TRBV7-7,TRBJ1-1